The 11 T cell receptor beta chains given below trace back to one sample, sequenced in a study of vaccination effects on CD4 cells after COVID-19. Sequenced by immunoSEQ multiplex PCR; TCRdb stores in-frame clones only, minus some. Of 35,000 to 40,000 clones in the sample, about 66% were seen once. The ViraFEST assay expanded antigen-specific CD4+ T cells with viral peptide pools before sequencing. Cultured cells yielded isolated CD4+ T cells after 10 days. Absence of prior SARS-CoV-2 infection characterized the vaccine recipients, who showed negative nucleocapsid antibodies. The antigens for these receptors are not known. The sample consisted of CD4+ T cells from PBMCs cultured with HCoV-OC43 spike peptides, taken before COVID-19 vaccination. Subset noted: HCoV-OC43 spike overlapping peptide pool stimulation. The receptors shown here come from a human donor who received a COVID-19 vaccine.

This clone was counted a single time. The chain couples TRBV14 to TRBJ2-3; 10 bases line up with TRBD2. V was clipped by 0 bases and J by 2 bases; unmatched bases: 8. The CDR3 has 18 residues. Per the germline V gene, CDR1 is SGHDN and CDR2 is FVKESK. The CDR3, as DNA: TGTGCCAGCAGCCAAGATCCGGGACTAGCGCTGATCACAGATACGCAGTATTTT. It specifies CASSQDPGLALITDTQYF. Combining the CDR3 with reference TRBV14 and TRBJ2-3 gives the whole variable domain EAGVTQFPSHSVIEKGQTVTLRCDPISGHDNLYWYRRVMGKEIKFLLHFVKESKQDESGMPNNRFLAERTGGTYSTLKVQPAELEDSGVYFCASSQDPGLALITDTQYFGPGTRLTVL.

The chain recombines TRBV19 with TRBJ2-7, with 10 bases identical to TRBD1. The V gene end was trimmed by 7 bases and the J gene end by 1 base; junction bases not matched to a gene: 7. The CDR3 length is 15 residues. Germline V gene data show CDR1 as LNHDA and CDR2 as SQIVND (reference sequence). The CDR3 DNA follows: TGTGCCAGTAAAAGGACGGGACAGGGGTCCTACGAGCAGTACTTC. It codes for CASKRTGQGSYEQYF.

This clone was detected a few times. The genes are TRBV2 and TRBJ1-3; TRBD1 aligns across 9 bases. The CDR3 runs 18 residues. V lost 5 bases, J lost 0 bases, and 11 bases stayed unmatched. The V gene's germline CDR1 is SNHLY and CDR2 FYNNEI. The CDR3 coding sequence is TGTGCCAGCAGTAAAGATCCGGGACAGGGACTCTCTGGAAACACCATATATTTT. Translation gives CASSKDPGQGLSGNTIYF.

This clone showed up just a few times. J is TRBJ1-3 and V is TRBV19, with a possible D match to TRBD1 (6 bases). The germline gives CDR1 LNHDA, CDR2 SQIVND (reference sequence). The V gene lost 8 bases and the J gene lost 2 bases, with 19 bases spanning the gap. The CDR3 loop spans 16 amino acids. The CDR3 DNA is TGTGCCAGTCCCTCCTCCGGAGGGGGGACTGGAAACACCATATATTTT. Protein: CASPSSGGGTGNTIYF.

The chain combines TRBV5-4 with TRBJ2-2; 9 positions agree with TRBD2. Germline lookup yields CDR1 SGHNT and CDR2 YYREEE (reference sequence). J gave up 6 bases and V 0 bases, and 9 bases lay outside the gene matches. The CDR3 is 17 residues long. The CDR3 reads CASSLGGVAGVPGELFF. Here the CDR3 DNA reads TGTGCCAGCAGCTTGGGGGGGGTAGCGGGAGTTCCCGGGGAGCTGTTTTTT. Full variable domain (remainder filled in from reference TRBV5-4 and TRBJ2-2): ETGVTQSPTHLIKTRGQQVTLRCSSQSGHNTVSWYQQALGQGPQFIFQYYREEENGRGNFPPRFSGLQFPNYSSELNVNALELDDSALYLCASSLGGVAGVPGELFFGEGSRLTVL.

V gene TRBV4-2 combines with J gene TRBJ2-7; weak D call: TRBD1 (6 bases). This CDR3 spans 17 amino acids. Trimming stripped 4 bases from V and 2 bases from J, with 21 bases between. The germline V gene encodes CDR1 LGHNA and CDR2 YNFKEQ. CDR3 sequence: CASSPQGFKAGTYEQYF. The CDR3 DNA sequence: TGTGCCAGCAGCCCCCAGGGGTTTAAAGCTGGCACCTACGAGCAGTACTTC.

Only a few counts were recorded for this clone. This chain uses TRBV19 with TRBJ1-6, with 10 bases fitting TRBD1. Germline V CDR1 and CDR2: LNHDA, SQIVND (reference sequence). V lost 3 bases to trimming and J lost 8 bases; unmatched junction nucleotides: 7. The CDR3 has 16 residues. CDR3 sequence: CASSMRDRGRDSPLHF. DNA for the CDR3: TGTGCCAGTAGTATGCGGGACAGGGGTCGTGATTCACCCCTCCACTTT.

This clone has more than one count but fewer than ten. This chain uses TRBV2 with TRBJ2-7; D is perhaps TRBD2 (5 bases). The CDR3 is 13 amino acids. Germline V gene data show CDR1 as SNHLY and CDR2 as FYNNEI. V was cut by 4 bases and J by 0 bases, with 7 bases left in between. The CDR3 bases are TGTGCCAGCAGTGTAGAGGGCTCCTACGAGCAGTACTTC. It translates to CASSVEGSYEQYF.

V and J are TRBV12-3 or TRBV12-4 and TRBJ2-1; 10 bases are shared with TRBD2. Unmatched junction bases numbered 3, after V lost 3 bases and J lost 10 bases. The CDR3 runs to 13 residues. CDR3 protein: CASSLALAGEQFF. CDR3 DNA sequence: TGTGCCAGCAGTTTGGCACTAGCGGGAGAGCAGTTCTTC.

Concerning this clone itself: The junction differs from germline at one of its ends, possibly a read error. The chain carries TRBV6-2 or TRBV6-3 and TRBJ1-1; D might be TRBD1 (5 bases). The CDR3 totals 13 residues. Germline V gene data show CDR1 as MNHEY and CDR2 as SVGEGT. The chain's CDR3 is CASSPGGVTETFF. The CDR3 DNA follows: TGTGCCAGCAGCCCCGGAGGGGTGACTGAAACTTTCTTT.

The gene calls are TRBV19 and TRBJ2-1; 16 bases fit TRBD2. Germline trimming cut 6 bases from V and 7 bases from J; bases unmatched to any gene: 6. The germline V gene encodes CDR1 LNHDA and CDR2 SQIVND (reference sequence). The CDR3 consists of 16 residues. DNA for the CDR3: TGTGCCAGTAGGGGGACTAGCGGGGGGGCGGAGAATGAGCAGTTCTTC. Its protein product is CASRGTSGGAENEQFF. Together with reference TRBV19 and TRBJ2-1, the CDR3 gives the full variable domain: DGGITQSPKYLFRKEGQNVTLSCEQNLNHDAMYWYRQDPGQGLRLIYYSQIVNDFQKGDIAEGYSVSREKKESFPLTVTSAQKNPTAFYLCASRGTSGGAENEQFFGPGTRLTVL.